One sample yielded the 26 T cell receptor beta chains listed below, sequenced in a study of PD-L1 blockade in urothelial cancer. Only in-frame clones appear in the TCRdb table, and some are missing; sequencing was by immunoSEQ multiplex PCR. The sample has some 120,000 clones; about 91% are singletons. Time point meaning: peripheral blood 6 weeks after treatment start. Here the sequenced sample was PBMCs, taken around atezolizumab (anti-PD-L1) treatment. The receptor source for this set is a man aged 55 to 70 with urothelial cancer.

The V and J genes are TRBV10-2 and TRBJ2-2; 8 nucleotides match TRBD1. The CDR3 loop spans 15 amino acids. The V and J ends lost 7 bases and 5 bases, in that order; junction bases with no gene match: 9. The germline gives CDR1 WSHSY, CDR2 SAAADI. The CDR3 reads CASTSGTGSTGELFF. CDR3 in DNA: TGCGCCAGCACTTCCGGGACAGGATCTACCGGGGAGCTGTTTTTT.

This chain links TRBV5-6 with TRBJ2-2, with a weak D call TRBD2 (7 bases). CDR1 is SGHDT and CDR2 is YYEEEE in the germline V gene. Trimming removed 4 bases from V and 3 bases from J, with 16 bases in between. The CDR3 sequence is 16 residues long. CDR3 DNA sequence: TGTGCCAGCAGCCCGGAGGGGGGGTACGACACCGGGGAGCTGTTTTTT. Translated: CASSPEGGYDTGELFF. The full variable domain, its missing parts supplied by reference TRBV5-6 and TRBJ2-2, is DAGVTQSPTHLIKTRGQQVTLRCSPKSGHDTVSWYQQALGQGPQFIFQYYEEEERQRGNFPDRFSGHQFPNYSSELNVNALLLGDSALYLCASSPEGGYDTGELFFGEGSRLTVL.

This chain connects TRBV7-2 to TRBJ2-7; 9 nucleotides line up with TRBD1. The CDR3 sequence is 18 residues long. J gave up 3 bases and V 2 bases, and 14 bases lay outside the gene matches. CDR1 SGHTA and CDR2 FQGNSA come from the germline V gene. CDR3 residues: CASSLRDRASQASYEQYF. Here the CDR3 DNA reads TGTGCCAGCAGCTTACGGGACAGGGCTAGTCAAGCGAGCTACGAGCAGTACTTC.

The genes are TRBV6-5 and TRBJ1-6; 7 bases line up with TRBD1. The CDR3 is 14 residues long. V shed 7 bases, J shed 7 bases, and the junction held 7 bases outside the gene matches. Germline V gives CDR1 MNHEY, CDR2 SVGAGI. CDR3 bases: TGTGCCAGCAACGCCGGGACAGAGAATTCACCCCTCCACTTT. It yields the protein CASNAGTENSPLHF.

The chain recombines TRBV5-4 with TRBJ2-5; D is ambiguous. The CDR3 is 12 residues long. Germline V gene data show CDR1 as SGHNT and CDR2 as YYREEE (reference sequence). V lost 3 bases, J lost 2 bases, and 5 bases lay in between. The CDR3 here is CASSSSQETQYF. CDR3 DNA sequence: TGTGCCAGCAGCTCGAGTCAAGAGACCCAGTACTTC.

The V gene is TRBV9, the J gene TRBJ2-3; 9 bases are a match to TRBD2. The V and J ends lost 6 bases and 1 base, in that order; junction bases with no gene match: 0. The CDR3 is 13 amino acids. CDR1 is SGDLS and CDR2 is YYNGEE in the germline V gene. Written as DNA, the CDR3 is TGTGCCAGCACTAGCGGGGGCACAGATACGCAGTATTTT. Its translation: CASTSGGTDTQYF.

This clone was seen a single time. This sequence joins TRBV29-1 and TRBJ2-2; unclear D gene. This CDR3 spans 13 amino acids. The V gene lost 2 bases and the J gene lost 4 bases, with 8 bases spanning the gap. The V gene's germline CDR1 is SQVTM and CDR2 ANQGSEA. The CDR3 sequence: CSVEYSPTGELFF. CDR3 DNA: TGCAGCGTTGAATATTCCCCCACCGGGGAGCTGTTTTTT.

The chain employs TRBV7-9 and TRBJ2-5; D gene ambiguous. Germline-derived CDR1 and CDR2 are SEHNR and FQNEAQ (reference sequence). The CDR3 sequence is 14 residues long. The V and J ends lost 4 bases and 0 bases respectively, with 9 bases between them. DNA of the CDR3: TGTGCCAGCAGCTCGAGCCGGGACCAAGAGACCCAGTACTTC. As protein: CASSSSRDQETQYF.

J is TRBJ2-7 and V is TRBV28; 8 bases are shared with TRBD1. The junction had 8 bases not matched to a gene; V was cut back by 6 bases and J by 4 bases. This CDR3 contains 14 residues. Germline V gives CDR1 MDHEN, CDR2 SYDVKM. The CDR3 reads CASSGGRGLYEQYF. DNA for the CDR3: TGTGCCAGCAGCGGCGGCAGGGGGCTTTACGAGCAGTACTTC. Together with reference TRBV28 and TRBJ2-7, the CDR3 gives the full variable domain: DVKVTQSSRYLVKRTGEKVFLECVQDMDHENMFWYRQDPGLGLRLIYFSYDVKMKEKGDIPEGYSVSREKKERFSLILESASTNQTSMYLCASSGGRGLYEQYFGPGTRLTVT.

The rearrangement joins TRBV5-1 to TRBJ2-3, with 7 bases aligning to TRBD1. Trimming removed 5 bases from V and 7 bases from J; junction bases left unmatched: 19. The CDR3 has 17 amino acids. Germline V gene lookup returns CDR1 SGHRS and CDR2 YFSETQ. CDR3 DNA: TGCGCCAGCAGTCAAATTCCGGGACAGATGACCGTTAATACGCAGTATTTT. As protein: CASSQIPGQMTVNTQYF.

The genes are TRBV30 and TRBJ2-3; 7 bases agree with TRBD2. CDR1 is GTSNPN and CDR2 is SVGIG in the germline V gene (reference sequence). This CDR3 has 14 amino acids. The V segment lost 5 bases and the J segment 2 bases; nucleotides outside the gene matches: 7. CDR3 bases: TGTGCCTGGGGCCCGGGAGGTCCCACAGATACGCAGTATTTT. Its translation: CAWGPGGPTDTQYF.

The chain is built from TRBV27 and TRBJ2-3; D gene uncertain. Deletions cut 6 bases from V and 6 bases from J, with 16 bases between. The CDR3 is 14 residues long. CDR1 is MNHEY and CDR2 is SMNVEV in the germline V gene (reference sequence). The chain's CDR3 is CASRSLGSSDTQYF. DNA for the CDR3: TGTGCCAGCAGGTCGCTAGGCTCCTCTGATACGCAGTATTTT.

The chain combines TRBV9 with TRBJ2-5; 10 bases are shared with TRBD2. After removal of 5 bases from V and 4 bases from J, the junction contained 8 bases not matched to a gene. Germline V gene sequence: CDR1 SGDLS, CDR2 YYNGEE. This CDR3 has 15 amino acids. The CDR3 is CASSITLAGAETQYF. Written as DNA, the CDR3 is TGTGCCAGCAGTATCACTCTAGCGGGAGCAGAGACCCAGTACTTC.

The chain joins TRBV2 to TRBJ2-3, with TRBD2 identical over 8 bases. Germline-derived CDR1 and CDR2 are SNHLY and FYNNEI. This CDR3 is 16 amino acids long. V dropped 3 bases and J dropped 0; count of bases not matched to a gene: 5. In nucleotides, the CDR3 is TGTGCCAGCAGTGACGGTAGCGGGATAAGCACAGATACGCAGTATTTT. Translating gives CASSDGSGISTDTQYF. The entire variable domain, with the rest obtained from reference TRBV2 and TRBJ2-3, is as follows: EPEVTQTPSHQVTQMGQEVILRCVPISNHLYFYWYRQILGQKVEFLVSFYNNEISEKSEIFDDQFSVERPDGSNFTLKIRSTKLEDSAMYFCASSDGSGISTDTQYFGPGTRLTVL.

This clone was found once. J is TRBJ2-1 and V is TRBV7-2; a weak D match, TRBD2 (5 bases). The V end was cut by 6 bases, the J end by 3 bases, with 15 bases between. This CDR3 comprises 15 residues. The germline V gene has CDR1 SGHTA and CDR2 FQGNSA. CDR3 protein: CASRMGFGVYNEQFF. The DNA of the CDR3 is TGTGCCAGCAGAATGGGCTTCGGGGTCTACAATGAGCAGTTCTTC.

The chain couples TRBV5-1 to TRBJ2-7, with D tentatively TRBD1 (7 bases). This CDR3 region has 14 residues. V lost 0 bases to trimming and J lost 2 bases, with 9 bases between them. Germline values: CDR1 SGHRS, CDR2 YFSETQ. CDR3 sequence: CASSLGGTAYEQYF. The CDR3 nucleotides read TGCGCCAGCAGCTTGGGCGGGACAGCCTACGAGCAGTACTTC.

This rearrangement joins TRBV7-9 to TRBJ2-7; 9 bases map to TRBD2. V was pared by 7 bases and J by 6 bases, with 10 bases of the junction left unmatched. CDR3 size: 14 residues. Germline lookup yields CDR1 SEHNR and CDR2 FQNEAQ (reference sequence). The CDR3 DNA reads TGTGCCAGCATTGGCGGGAGGGGTGAAGCCGAGCAGTACTTC. It is translated as CASIGGRGEAEQYF.

The chain recombines TRBV6-5 with TRBJ2-7; D gene unclear. Germline V gives CDR1 MNHEY, CDR2 SVGAGI. Deletions cut 4 bases from V and 0 bases from J, with 4 bases between. The CDR3 is 12 residues long. CDR3 DNA sequence: TGTGCCAGCAGTTCGGGCTCCTACGAGCAGTACTTC. Protein: CASSSGSYEQYF.

The chain is built from TRBV5-1 and TRBJ2-1, with 14 bases lining up with TRBD2. Germline V gene sequence: CDR1 SGHRS, CDR2 YFSETQ. The CDR3 loop spans 16 amino acids. V shed 5 bases, J shed 6 bases, and the junction held 7 bases outside the gene matches. The CDR3 DNA is TGCGCCAGCAGATCGACTAGCGGGGGGGCGCGCAATGAGCAGTTCTTC. Its protein is CASRSTSGGARNEQFF.

This chain connects TRBV30 to TRBJ1-4, with TRBD1 identical over 9 bases. Germline V lookup: CDR1 GTSNPN, CDR2 SVGIG (reference sequence). The CDR3 consists of 16 residues. With V trimmed by 3 bases and J by 8 bases, 13 bases remained unmatched. CDR3 DNA: TGTGCCTGGAGCGCCTATAACAGGGGGCTGGGGGAAAAACTGTTTTTT. It codes for CAWSAYNRGLGEKLFF. The full variable domain, in which reference TRBV30 and TRBJ1-4 provide the parts outside the CDR3, is SQTIHQWPATLVQPVGSPLSLECTVEGTSNPNLYWYRQAAGRGLQLLFYSVGIGQISSEVPQNLSASRPQDRQFILSSKKLLLSDSGFYLCAWSAYNRGLGEKLFFGSGTQLSVL.

The V gene is TRBV18, the J gene TRBJ2-5, with D maybe TRBD2 (6 bases). V lost 6 bases, J lost 5 bases, and 13 bases lay in between. CDR1 is KGHSH, CDR2 LQKENI, per germline. This CDR3 is built from 13 residues. The chain's CDR3 is CASSADYLETQYF. The CDR3 DNA is TGTGCCAGCTCGGCGGACTATTTGGAGACCCAGTACTTC.

CDR3 residues: CSVDRDRGSEAFF. The CDR3 DNA reads TGCAGCGTTGACCGGGACAGGGGTTCTGAAGCTTTCTTT. The J gene is TRBJ1-1, the V gene TRBV29-1, with 10 bases lining up with TRBD1. J was trimmed by 6 bases and V by 3 bases; bases with no gene match: 4. The CDR3 is 13 residues long. Per the germline V gene, CDR1 is SQVTM and CDR2 is ANQGSEA. Filled out from reference TRBV29-1 and TRBJ1-1, the complete variable domain reads SAVISQKPSRDICQRGTSLTIQCQVDSQVTMMFWYRQQPGQSLTLIATANQGSEATYESGFVIDKFPISRPNLTFSTLTVSNMSPEDSSIYLCSVDRDRGSEAFFGQGTRLTVV.

V and J are TRBV5-1 and TRBJ2-7; 10 bases match TRBD2. Germline V gene data show CDR1 as SGHRS and CDR2 as YFSETQ. This CDR3 has 15 amino acids. The V segment lost 0 bases and the J segment 4 bases; nucleotides outside the gene matches: 4. DNA of the CDR3: TGCGCCAGCAGCTTGGGGACTAGCGGAGTGTACGAGCAGTACTTC. Protein: CASSLGTSGVYEQYF.

This clone was seen once. J is TRBJ2-7 and V is TRBV7-3; 8 bases map to TRBD1. CDR1 SGHTA and CDR2 FQGTGA come from the germline V gene. V shed 3 bases, J shed 7 bases, and the junction held 8 bases outside the gene matches. The CDR3 is 14 residues long. The CDR3 sequence is CASSLSGTGSEQYF. CDR3 sequence (DNA): TGTGCCAGCAGCTTGTCCGGGACAGGCTCAGAGCAGTACTTC.

Comment on this clone: The sample carries other DNA sequences with the same CDR3. The rearrangement links TRBV10-2 to TRBJ1-5; 8 bases line up with TRBD1. Germline CDR1 WSHSY, CDR2 SAAADI. The CDR3 length is 13 residues. The trim removed 6 bases at V and 6 bases at J, leaving 4 bases unmatched. DNA for the CDR3: TGCGCCAGCAGCGGACAGGGCGGTCAGCCCCAGCATTTT. Its translation is CASSGQGGQPQHF.

In this sample, this clone turned up many times. This sequence joins TRBV11-1 and TRBJ2-7; 7 positions agree with TRBD2. CDR3 length: 16 residues. The ends lost 4 bases at V and 3 bases at J; junction bases unmatched: 12. The V gene's germline CDR1 is SGHAT and CDR2 FQDESV (reference sequence). The CDR3 region has the DNA TGTGCCAGCAGCTCGCCAGCGGGGTTTGGCGTCTACGAGCAGTACTTC. Amino acids: CASSSPAGFGVYEQYF.